Listed below are T cell receptor beta chains from one sample, sequenced in a study of patients and donors after allogeneic stem cell transplantation. Each CDR3 protein gets one entry after TCRdb re-called the RT-PCR reads with MiXCR. The sample consists of 200,000 to 250,000 distinct CDR3 sequences, 13% to 15% of them appearing once. Material for sequencing was blood, either unsorted or a sorted T cell fraction (not recorded which). The source is a human donor who was either an allogeneic HSCT recipient or a stem cell or donor lymphocyte infusion donor (not recorded which). It is not recorded whose cells these are; they may come from a transplant donor. CDR3s include the opening cysteine and the closing phenylalanine or tryptophan. A D gene is named only where the DNA matches it firmly. The size field is filled for only some rows; it gives once, few, many or a size class.

TRBV7-8	few	TRBD2	TRBJ2-3	TGTGCCAGCAGCTGGCGCGCCTGGATGACTAGCGGGAGTACAGATACGCAGTATTTT	CASSWRAWMTSGSTDTQYF
TRBV6-6	many	-	TRBJ1-1	TGTGCCAGCAGCTTTGATGGGACTGAAGCTTTCTTT	CASSFDGTEAFF
TRBV27	many	-	TRBJ1-2	TGTGCCAGTCAAGGGCGGGGTGGCTACACCTTC	CASQGRGGYTF
TRBV4-2	-	TRBD1	TRBJ2-7	TGTGCCAGCAGCCTGTACCGTGGGACAGGGATTGACTACGAGCAGTACTTC	CASSLYRGTGIDYEQYF
TRBV11-3	-	-	TRBJ1-4	TGTGCCAGCAGCTTAGGGTGGGACGGAAAGGAAAAACTGTTTTTT	CASSLGWDGKEKLFF
TRBV9	-	-	TRBJ2-2	TGTGCCAGCAGCGTAATGAGCGGGTATAACACCGGGGAGCTGTTTTTT	CASSVMSGYNTGELFF
TRBV2	-	TRBD1	TRBJ2-7	TGTGCCACCCGGACAGGGGGCCCCTACGAGCAGTACTTC	CATRTGGPYEQYF
TRBV11-2	-	-	TRBJ2-1	TGTGCCAGCAGCCGAACTAGGAATGAGCAGTTCTTC	CASSRTRNEQFF
TRBV18	many	-	TRBJ2-1	TGTGCCAGCTCACCCCTTCATGAGGGCTACAATGAGCAGTTCTTC	CASSPLHEGYNEQFF
TRBV29-1	many	-	TRBJ2-7	TGCAGCGTGAGCAGCCACCCCTACGAGCAGTACTTC	CSVSSHPYEQYF
TRBV5-1	-	-	TRBJ1-5	TGCGCCAGCAGCTTGGCCGGGACCTTCAATCAGCCCCAGCATTTT	CASSLAGTFNQPQHF
TRBV5-1	many	-	TRBJ1-1	TGCGCCAGCAGCTCCGGAGGGGTGAACACTGAAGCTTTCTTT	CASSSGGVNTEAFF
TRBV5-1	many	-	TRBJ2-1	TGCGCCAGCAGCGGACGTGGCAATGAGCAGTTCTTC	CASSGRGNEQFF
TRBV7-9	many	-	TRBJ2-1	TGTGCCAGCAGCCCCTCTATGAATGAGCAGTTCTTC	CASSPSMNEQFF
TRBV12-3/TRBV12-4	-	-	TRBJ2-1	TGTGCCAGCAGTTTATTGAGGACGGTCTCCTACAATGAGCAGTTCTTC	CASSLLRTVSYNEQFF
TRBV6-2/TRBV6-3	few	-	TRBJ2-3	TGTGCCAGCAGCCCTCTGAGGACAGATACGCAGTATTTT	CASSPLRTDTQYF
TRBV4-3	many	-	TRBJ2-2	TGCGCCAGCAGCCAAGGGCACCCTACCGGGGAGCTGTTTTTT	CASSQGHPTGELFF
TRBV12-3/TRBV12-4	few	-	TRBJ1-1	TGTGCCAGCAGTTTGGCCAACTTGAACACTGAAGCTTTCTTT	CASSLANLNTEAFF
TRBV5-1	-	-	TRBJ1-1	TGCGCCAGCAGCTTGGATGGCAGGGAGAACACTGAAGCTTTCTTT	CASSLDGRENTEAFF
TRBV7-8	-	-	TRBJ1-2	TGTGCCAGCAGCTTAGGGTACAGGAAGGATGGCTACACCTTC	CASSLGYRKDGYTF
TRBV5-8	-	TRBD1	TRBJ2-6	TGTGCCAGCAGCTTGAGGGGGCCTGGGGCCAACGTCCTGACTTTC	CASSLRGPGANVLTF
TRBV24-1	once	TRBD1	TRBJ2-2	TGTGCCACCAGTGACGGAAGGAAGGGGACAGCCGGGGAGCTGTTTTTT	CATSDGRKGTAGELFF
TRBV3-1	-	-	TRBJ1-5	TGTGCCAGCAGCCAACGAGGGACGGATAATCAGCCCCAGCATTTT	CASSQRGTDNQPQHF
TRBV18	-	-	TRBJ2-5	TGTGCCAGCTCACCCGCCCAGGGTTTCCAGTACTTC	CASSPAQGFQYF
TRBV7-9	-	TRBD1	TRBJ1-2	TGTGCCAGCAGCTTAGGGGCAGGGGGCGCTTATGGCTACACCTTC	CASSLGAGGAYGYTF
TRBV12-5	-	-	TRBJ2-2	TGTGCTAGTGGTTTGGTAGACCGGAACACCGGGGAGCTGTTTTTT	CASGLVDRNTGELFF
TRBV5-1	-	-	TRBJ1-2	TGCGCCAGCGGCCGGGAGGGAACCTCTTATGGCTACACCTTC	CASGREGTSYGYTF
TRBV2	many	-	TRBJ2-1	TGTGCCAGCACCGAAGACTGGTACAATGAGCAGTTCTTC	CASTEDWYNEQFF
TRBV5-1	few	-	TRBJ1-2	TGCGCCAGCAGCTACGACTATGGCTACACCTTC	CASSYDYGYTF
TRBV12-3/TRBV12-4	-	TRBD2	TRBJ2-7	TGTGCCAGCAGCCTCCCTGGTGCTTGGCGGGAGGGAAGTAACGAGCAGTACTTC	CASSLPGAWREGSNEQYF
TRBV12-3/TRBV12-4	few	TRBD1	TRBJ1-2	TGTGCCAGCAGTTTGGGACAGGTTTACTATGGCTACACCTTC	CASSLGQVYYGYTF
TRBV6-2/TRBV6-3	-	-	TRBJ2-5	TGTGCCAGCAGCCGTGGTCCGACCCAGTACTTC	CASSRGPTQYF
TRBV29-1	many	-	TRBJ2-2	TGCAGCGTTGGCCAACGATTCGGGGAGCTGTTTTTT	CSVGQRFGELFF
TRBV11-2	-	-	TRBJ1-1	TGTGCCAGCAGCTTAGACTTGGCGGGGGCCGCCGGAGAAGCTTTCTTT	CASSLDLAGAAGEAFF
TRBV10-3	many	TRBD1	TRBJ2-3	TGTGCCATCACCGGGGACAGGGTAACAGATACGCAGTATTTT	CAITGDRVTDTQYF
TRBV10-3	few	-	TRBJ1-1	TGTGCCATCAGTGAAGTTGGAGGTGGTGAAGCTTTCTTT	CAISEVGGGEAFF
TRBV29-1	few	-	TRBJ2-5	TGCAGCGTTGAAGATCCCGGGCCCCAAGAGACCCAGTACTTC	CSVEDPGPQETQYF
TRBV20-1	-	TRBD2	TRBJ2-7	TGCAGTGCTAGACGGAGTAGCGGGTACGAGCAGTACTTC	CSARRSSGYEQYF